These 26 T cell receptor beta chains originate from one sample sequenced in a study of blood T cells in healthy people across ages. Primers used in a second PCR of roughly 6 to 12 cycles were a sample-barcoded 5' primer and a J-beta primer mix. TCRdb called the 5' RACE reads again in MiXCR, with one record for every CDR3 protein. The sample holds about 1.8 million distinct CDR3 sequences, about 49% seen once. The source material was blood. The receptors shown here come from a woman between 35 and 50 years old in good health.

CDR3 amino acids: CASSNRPHNEQYF. The CDR3 DNA follows: TGTGCCAGCAGCAACCGCCCCCACAATGAGCAGTACTTC. The chain is built from TRBV7-2 and TRBJ2-1; the D is unclear. The J call may be wrong; the DNA end is better matched by TRBJ2-7. The CDR3 is made up of 13 amino acids. Germline lookup yields CDR1 SGHTA and CDR2 FQGNSA.

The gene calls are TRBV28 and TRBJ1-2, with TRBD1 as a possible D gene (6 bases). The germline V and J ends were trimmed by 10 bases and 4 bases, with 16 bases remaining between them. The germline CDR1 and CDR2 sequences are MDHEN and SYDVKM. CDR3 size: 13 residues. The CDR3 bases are TGTGCCATCCAACAACAGGGCCTCTATGGCTACACCTTC. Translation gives CAIQQQGLYGYTF.

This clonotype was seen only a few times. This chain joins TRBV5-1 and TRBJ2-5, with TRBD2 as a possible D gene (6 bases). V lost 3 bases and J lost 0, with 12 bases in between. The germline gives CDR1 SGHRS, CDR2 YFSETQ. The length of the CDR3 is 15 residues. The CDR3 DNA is TGCGCCAGCAGCTCACTAGGGACTTACCAAGAGACCCAGTACTTC. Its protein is CASSSLGTYQETQYF.

Here the CDR3 DNA reads TGTGCCAGCAGCATACGGGACAGGGGCTACAATGAGCAGTTCTTC. Translating it yields CASSIRDRGYNEQFF. The chain uses TRBV27 and TRBJ2-1; 10 bases map to TRBD1. The germline V gene has CDR1 MNHEY and CDR2 SMNVEV (reference sequence). The CDR3 is 15 residues long. Unmatched junction bases numbered 5, after V lost 6 bases and J lost 3 bases.

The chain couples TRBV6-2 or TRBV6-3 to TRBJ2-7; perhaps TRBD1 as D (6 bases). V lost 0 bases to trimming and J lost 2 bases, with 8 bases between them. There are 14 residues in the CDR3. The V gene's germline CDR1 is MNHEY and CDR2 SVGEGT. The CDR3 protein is CASSYSNRAYEQYF. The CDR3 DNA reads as TGTGCCAGCAGTTACTCAAACAGGGCCTACGAGCAGTACTTC.

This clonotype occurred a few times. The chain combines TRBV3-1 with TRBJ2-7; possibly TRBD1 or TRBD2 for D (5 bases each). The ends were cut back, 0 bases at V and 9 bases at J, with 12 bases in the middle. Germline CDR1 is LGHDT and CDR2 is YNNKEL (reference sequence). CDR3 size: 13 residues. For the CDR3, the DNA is TGTGCCAGCAGCCAAGATGGGACGACGAGGCAGTACTTC. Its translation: CASSQDGTTRQYF.

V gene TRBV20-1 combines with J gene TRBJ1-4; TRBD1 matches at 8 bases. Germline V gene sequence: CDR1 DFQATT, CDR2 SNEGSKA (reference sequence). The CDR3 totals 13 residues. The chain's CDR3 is CGSGQGRDEKLFF. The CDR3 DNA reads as TGCGGCTCCGGACAGGGAAGAGATGAAAAACTGTTTTTT.

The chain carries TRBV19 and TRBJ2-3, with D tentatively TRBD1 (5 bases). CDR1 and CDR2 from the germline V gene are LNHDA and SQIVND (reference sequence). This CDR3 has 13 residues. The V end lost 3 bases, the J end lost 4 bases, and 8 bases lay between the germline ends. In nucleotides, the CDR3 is TGTGCCAGTAGTATGTCAGGGCCAGATACGCAGTATTTT. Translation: CASSMSGPDTQYF.

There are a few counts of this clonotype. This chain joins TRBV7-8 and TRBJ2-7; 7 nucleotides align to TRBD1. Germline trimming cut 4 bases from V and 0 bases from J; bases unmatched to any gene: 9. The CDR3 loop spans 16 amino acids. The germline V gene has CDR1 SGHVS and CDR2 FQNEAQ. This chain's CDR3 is CASSSNRGPSSYEQYF. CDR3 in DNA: TGTGCCAGCAGCTCAAACAGGGGCCCCAGCTCCTACGAGCAGTACTTC.

CDR3 in amino acids: CASSRGQTSTDTQYF. The CDR3 DNA sequence: TGTGCCAGCAGCAGGGGACAGACAAGCACAGATACGCAGTATTTT. V and J are TRBV6-2 or TRBV6-3 and TRBJ2-3; 7 nucleotides match TRBD1. The CDR3 has 15 amino acids. Germline loops: CDR1 MNHEY, CDR2 SVGEGT. The V gene end was trimmed by 6 bases and the J gene end by 0 bases; junction bases not matched to a gene: 6.

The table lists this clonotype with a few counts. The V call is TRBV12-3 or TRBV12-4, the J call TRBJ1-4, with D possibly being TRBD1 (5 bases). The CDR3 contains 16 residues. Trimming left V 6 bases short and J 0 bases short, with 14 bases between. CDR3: CASRGRQTATNEKLFF. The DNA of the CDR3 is TGTGCCAGCAGAGGAAGACAGACGGCAACTAATGAAAAACTGTTTTTT.

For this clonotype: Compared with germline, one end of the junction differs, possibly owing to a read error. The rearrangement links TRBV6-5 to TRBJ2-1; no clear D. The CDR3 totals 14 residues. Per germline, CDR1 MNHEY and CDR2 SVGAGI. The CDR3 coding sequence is TGTGCCAGTCGCGGCAGCTACAATTACAATGGGCAGTTCTTC. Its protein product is CASRGSYNYNGQFF.

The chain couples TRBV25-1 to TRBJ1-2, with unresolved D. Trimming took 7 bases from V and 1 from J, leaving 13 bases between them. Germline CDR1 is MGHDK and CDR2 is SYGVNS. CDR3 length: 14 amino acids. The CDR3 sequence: CASTGASVNYGYTF. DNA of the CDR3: TGTGCCAGCACCGGAGCCTCAGTTAACTATGGCTACACCTTC.

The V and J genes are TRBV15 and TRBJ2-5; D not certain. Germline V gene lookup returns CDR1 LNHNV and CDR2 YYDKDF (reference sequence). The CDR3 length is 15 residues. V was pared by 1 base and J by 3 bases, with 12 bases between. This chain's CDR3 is CATSRAGAIKETQYF. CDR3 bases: TGTGCCACCAGCAGAGCAGGAGCGATAAAAGAGACCCAGTACTTC.

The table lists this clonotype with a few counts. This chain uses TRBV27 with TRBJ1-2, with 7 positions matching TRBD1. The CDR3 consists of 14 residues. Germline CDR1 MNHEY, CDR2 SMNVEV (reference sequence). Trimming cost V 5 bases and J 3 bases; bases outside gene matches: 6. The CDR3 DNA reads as TGTGCCAGCAGTAACAGGGGCACAGACTATGGCTACACCTTC. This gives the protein CASSNRGTDYGYTF.

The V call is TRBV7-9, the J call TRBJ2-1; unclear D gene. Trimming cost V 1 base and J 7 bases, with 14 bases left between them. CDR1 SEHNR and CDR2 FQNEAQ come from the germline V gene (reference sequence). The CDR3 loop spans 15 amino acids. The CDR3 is CASSLGDADLNEQFF. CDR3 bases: TGTGCCAGCAGCTTAGGGGATGCAGACCTAAATGAGCAGTTCTTC.

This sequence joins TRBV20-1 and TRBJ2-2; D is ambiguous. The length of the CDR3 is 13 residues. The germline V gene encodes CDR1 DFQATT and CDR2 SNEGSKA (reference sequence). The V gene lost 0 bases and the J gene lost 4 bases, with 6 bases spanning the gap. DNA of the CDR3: TGCAGTGCTAGAGATTCAATCACCGGGGAGCTGTTTTTT. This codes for CSARDSITGELFF.

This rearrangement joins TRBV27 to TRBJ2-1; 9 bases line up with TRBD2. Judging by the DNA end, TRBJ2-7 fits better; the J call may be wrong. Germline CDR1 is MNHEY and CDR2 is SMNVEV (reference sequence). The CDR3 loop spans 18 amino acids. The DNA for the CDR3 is TGTGCCAGCAGTCCTAGCGGGGCCTTTCTCCCCTCCTACAATGAGCAGTACTTC. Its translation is CASSPSGAFLPSYNEQYF.

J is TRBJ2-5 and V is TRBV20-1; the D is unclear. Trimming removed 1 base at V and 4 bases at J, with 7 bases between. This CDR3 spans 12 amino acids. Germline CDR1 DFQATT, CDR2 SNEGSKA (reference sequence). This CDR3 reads CSARGHLETQYF. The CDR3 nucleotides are TGCAGTGCTAGAGGTCACCTAGAGACCCAGTACTTC.

The CDR3 DNA sequence: TGTGCCAGCAGTTACGGGACAGGGGGCTTTGGCTACACCTTC. Translated, it gives CASSYGTGGFGYTF. This chain links TRBV6-5 with TRBJ1-2; TRBD1 matches 12 bases. Germline-derived CDR1 and CDR2 are MNHEY and SVGAGI. Germline trimming cut 2 bases from V and 7 bases from J; bases unmatched to any gene: 2. CDR3 length equals 14 residues.

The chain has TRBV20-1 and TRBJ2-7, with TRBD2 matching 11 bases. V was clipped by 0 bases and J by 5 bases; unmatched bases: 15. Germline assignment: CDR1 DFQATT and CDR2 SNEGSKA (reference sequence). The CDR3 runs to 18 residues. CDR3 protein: CSARDPGNLTSGVDEQYF. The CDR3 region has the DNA TGCAGTGCTAGAGATCCGGGCAACTTGACTAGCGGGGTCGACGAGCAGTACTTC.

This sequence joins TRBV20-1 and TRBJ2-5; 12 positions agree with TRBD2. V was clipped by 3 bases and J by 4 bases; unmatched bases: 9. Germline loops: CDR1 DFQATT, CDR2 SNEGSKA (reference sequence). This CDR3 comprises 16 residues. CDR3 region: CSASVLAGGRGETQYF. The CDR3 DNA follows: TGCAGTGCTAGTGTCCTAGCGGGGGGGCGGGGAGAGACCCAGTACTTC.

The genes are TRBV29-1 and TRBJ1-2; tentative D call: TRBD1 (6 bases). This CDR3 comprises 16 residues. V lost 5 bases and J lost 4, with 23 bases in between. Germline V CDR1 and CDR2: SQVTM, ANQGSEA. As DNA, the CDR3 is TGCAGCGTTCCACGCACTCGGGGGGGCGGAAGCTATGGCTACACCTTC. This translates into CSVPRTRGGGSYGYTF.

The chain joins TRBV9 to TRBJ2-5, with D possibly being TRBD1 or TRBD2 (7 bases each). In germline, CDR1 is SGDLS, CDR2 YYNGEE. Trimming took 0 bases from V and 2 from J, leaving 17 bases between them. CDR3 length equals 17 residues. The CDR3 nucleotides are TGTGCCAGCAGCGTAGAGGGGGGGGGACAGCTGCAAGAGACCCAGTACTTC. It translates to CASSVEGGGQLQETQYF. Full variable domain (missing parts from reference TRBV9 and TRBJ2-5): DSGVTQTPKHLITATGQRVTLRCSPRSGDLSVYWYQQSLDQGLQFLIQYYNGEERAKGNILERFSAQQFPDLHSELNLSSLELGDSALYFCASSVEGGGQLQETQYFGPGTRLLVL.

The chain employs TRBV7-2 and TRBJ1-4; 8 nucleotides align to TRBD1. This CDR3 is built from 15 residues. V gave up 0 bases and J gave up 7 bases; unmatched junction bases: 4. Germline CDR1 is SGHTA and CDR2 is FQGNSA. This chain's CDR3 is CASSLAQGAGEKLFF. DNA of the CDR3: TGTGCCAGCAGCTTAGCCCAGGGGGCAGGTGAAAAACTGTTTTTT.

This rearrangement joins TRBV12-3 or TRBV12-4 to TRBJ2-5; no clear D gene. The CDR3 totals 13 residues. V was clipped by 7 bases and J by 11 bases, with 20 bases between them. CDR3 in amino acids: CASTPGPPNRQYF. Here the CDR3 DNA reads TGTGCCAGCACCCCCGGACCTCCCAATAGGCAGTACTTC.